These 9 T cell receptor beta chains originate from one sample sequenced in a study of blood T cells in healthy people across ages. The second PCR ran about 7 to 12 cycles with a sample-barcoded 5' primer and J-beta primers. TCRdb called the 5' RACE reads again in MiXCR, with one record for every CDR3 protein. Among more than 1,000,000 distinct CDR3 sequences listed, almost 25% were seen once. These data were also reused for a study on T cells of mothers and their children.

Input material: blood. The receptors come from a girl aged 2 to 9 in good health.

With regard to this clonotype: Germline is not matched at one junction end, which may reflect a read error. This chain links TRBV5-5 with TRBJ2-7, with D uncertain. Germline loops: CDR1 SGHKS, CDR2 YYEKEE (reference sequence). This CDR3 comprises 12 residues. CDR3 amino acids: CASSLEVSEEHF. CDR3 in DNA: TGTGCCAGCAGCTTGGAGGTTAGTGAGGAGCACTTC.

This chain links TRBV7-9 with TRBJ1-2; 9 bases align to TRBD1. The CDR3 is 15 amino acids. Germline trimming cut 3 bases from V and 3 bases from J; bases unmatched to any gene: 5. Looked up from germline, CDR1 is SEHNR and CDR2 is FQNEAQ (reference sequence). CDR3 in amino acids: CASSFVDRGDYGYTF. The CDR3, as DNA: TGTGCCAGCAGCTTCGTGGACAGGGGTGACTATGGCTACACCTTC.

In its sample, this clonotype was seen a few times. A much more abundant neighbour one base away suggests this may be a read error. V and J are TRBV20-1 and TRBJ2-1; 7 nucleotides align to TRBD2. Germline CDR1 and CDR2: DFQATT and SNEGSKA (reference sequence). V lost 2 bases to trimming and J lost 10 bases; unmatched junction nucleotides: 14. The CDR3 is 15 amino acids. This CDR3 is CSARIASAGSAEQFF. The CDR3 DNA follows: TGCAGTGCTAGAATAGCGTCAGCGGGGTCGGCAGAGCAGTTCTTC.

CDR3 protein: CSVEDRTPSGANVLTF. In nucleotides, the CDR3 is TGCAGCGTTGAAGACCGGACGCCCTCTGGGGCCAACGTCCTGACTTTC. V usage is TRBV29-1 and J usage is TRBJ2-6; D unclear. Germline V gene lookup returns CDR1 SQVTM and CDR2 ANQGSEA. V lost 0 bases and J 0 bases, leaving 9 bases between the germline ends. This CDR3 contains 16 residues.

This clonotype was detected a few times. The chain recombines TRBV28 with TRBJ1-2; 8 bases align to TRBD1. The CDR3 length is 15 residues. Unmatched junction bases numbered 10, after V lost 5 bases and J lost 5 bases. Germline-derived CDR1 and CDR2 are MDHEN and SYDVKM. The CDR3 DNA sequence: TGTGCCAGCAGTCTTGACCAGGGGGCGCGTTATGGCTACACCTTC. Encoded protein: CASSLDQGARYGYTF.

The rearrangement uses TRBV10-3 and TRBJ2-5; D is perhaps TRBD1 (5 bases). Deletions cut 6 bases from V and 5 bases from J, with 13 bases between. Germline loops: CDR1 ENHRY, CDR2 SYGVKD. The CDR3 has 13 amino acids. The CDR3 region has the DNA TGTGCCATCAGATCAGGGTTTAAGGAGACCCAGTACTTC. It is translated as CAIRSGFKETQYF.

The chain links TRBV28 to TRBJ1-4; 7 bases line up with TRBD1. Looked up from germline, CDR1 is MDHEN and CDR2 is SYDVKM. V lost 9 bases, J lost 10 bases, and 14 bases stayed unmatched. The CDR3 sequence is 14 residues long. The CDR3 DNA is TGTGCCAGTAATAAAGACAGGGCGGAGGGAAAACTGTTTTTT. As protein: CASNKDRAEGKLFF. The full variable domain, completed using reference TRBV28 and TRBJ1-4, is DVKVTQSSRYLVKRTGEKVFLECVQDMDHENMFWYRQDPGLGLRLIYFSYDVKMKEKGDIPEGYSVSREKKERFSLILESASTNQTSMYLCASNKDRAEGKLFFGSGTQLSVL.

In its sample, this clonotype was seen a few times. V gene TRBV12-3 or TRBV12-4 combines with J gene TRBJ2-1; 7 bases line up with TRBD2. The trim removed 2 bases at V and 2 bases at J, leaving 12 bases unmatched. The CDR3 consists of 18 residues. CDR3: CASSLIVGASGPYNEQFF. CDR3 coding DNA: TGTGCCAGCAGTTTAATCGTCGGGGCTAGCGGTCCCTACAATGAGCAGTTCTTC.

This sequence joins TRBV20-1 and TRBJ1-3; TRBD1 matches at 8 bases. This CDR3 contains 15 residues. The germline V gene has CDR1 DFQATT and CDR2 SNEGSKA (reference sequence). After removal of 3 bases from V and 1 base from J, the junction contained 5 bases not matched to a gene. CDR3 coding DNA: TGCAGTGCTAGGGACAGGGCGCTGTCTGGAAACACCATATATTTT. Amino acid sequence: CSARDRALSGNTIYF.